Below, 5 T cell receptor beta chains from the same sample are listed, as sequenced in a study of tumor-infiltrating lymphocytes in oesophageal squamous cell carcinoma. Using its own MiXCR run on the PCR reads, TCRdb lists one record per CDR3 protein. The sample records 15,000 to 20,000 distinct CDR3 sequences, roughly 40% being singletons. What was sequenced was normal esophageal tissue next to the tumor. These receptors came from a female donor with esophageal squamous cell carcinoma.

This clonotype was observed at least ten times. The chain couples TRBV19 to TRBJ2-5; the D is unclear. Looked up from germline, CDR1 is LNHDA and CDR2 is SQIVND (reference sequence). There are 13 residues in the CDR3. V lost 7 bases, J lost 0 bases, and 9 bases lay in between. The CDR3 nucleotides are TGTGCCAGTACGGGTCCGAACCAAGAGACCCAGTACTTC. Translated: CASTGPNQETQYF.

This clonotype was picked up many times. CDR3 nucleotides: TGCGCCAGCAGCCCAACCGGACAGGGCGGCTATGGCTACACCTTC. This encodes CASSPTGQGGYGYTF. V gene TRBV5-1 combines with J gene TRBJ1-2; 8 bases match TRBD1. The trim removed 4 bases at V and 4 bases at J, leaving 9 bases unmatched. This CDR3 has 15 amino acids. CDR1 and CDR2 from the germline V gene are SGHRS and YFSETQ.

V and J are TRBV7-8 and TRBJ2-5; perhaps D is TRBD1 or TRBD2 (5 bases each). The better agreement between TRBJ2-1 and the DNA end casts doubt on the J call. CDR1 is SGHVS, CDR2 FQNEAQ, per germline. This CDR3 region has 13 residues. The CDR3 sequence: CASSLSQGAEQFF. The CDR3 nucleotides are TGTGCCAGCAGCTTGAGCCAGGGAGCGGAGCAGTTCTTC.

J is TRBJ1-4 and V is TRBV24-1, with 12 bases matching TRBD1. Germline CDR1 is KGHDR and CDR2 is SFDVKD. V gave up 2 bases and J gave up 9 bases; unmatched junction bases: 3. This CDR3 has 15 residues. CDR3 protein: CATSDSGTGGQKLFF. The CDR3 coding sequence is TGTGCCACCAGTGATTCCGGGACAGGGGGCCAAAAACTGTTTTTT.

The chain carries TRBV6-1 and TRBJ2-2; TRBD2 might be the D (5 bases). The CDR3 consists of 12 residues. CDR1 and CDR2 from the germline V gene are MNHNS and SASEGT. The CDR3 nucleotides read TGTGCGGCCCGAGCGGACACCGGGGAGCTGTTTTTT. It specifies CAARADTGELFF.